This TCR beta chain is drawn from a study of early T cells in non-severe SARS-CoV-2 infection. Across the whole study: Sequencing input comprised bulk RNA from unsorted whole blood; chain pairing was not available.

The CDR3 runs 14 residues. Per germline, CDR1 SGHTA and CDR2 FQGNSA. Trimming left V 2 bases short and J 3 bases short, with 10 bases between. Tagging with unique molecular identifiers was applied to individual cDNA molecules. TCRdb analysed the 5' RACE reads with MiXCR anew, one entry per CDR3 protein. The sample lists 65,000 to 95,000 distinct CDR3 sequences; roughly an eighth were seen once. The input for sequencing was whole blood, taken at baseline. This sequence joins TRBV7-2 and TRBJ1-2, with a possible D match to TRBD1 (5 bases). The TCR was taken from an adult who was a healthcare worker with PCR-confirmed SARS-CoV-2 infection or an uninfected control (not recorded which). The donor label of this sample is uncertain. The chain's CDR3 is CASSLLLGDYGYTF. DNA for the CDR3: TGTGCCAGCAGCTTATTGTTAGGGGACTATGGCTACACCTTC.